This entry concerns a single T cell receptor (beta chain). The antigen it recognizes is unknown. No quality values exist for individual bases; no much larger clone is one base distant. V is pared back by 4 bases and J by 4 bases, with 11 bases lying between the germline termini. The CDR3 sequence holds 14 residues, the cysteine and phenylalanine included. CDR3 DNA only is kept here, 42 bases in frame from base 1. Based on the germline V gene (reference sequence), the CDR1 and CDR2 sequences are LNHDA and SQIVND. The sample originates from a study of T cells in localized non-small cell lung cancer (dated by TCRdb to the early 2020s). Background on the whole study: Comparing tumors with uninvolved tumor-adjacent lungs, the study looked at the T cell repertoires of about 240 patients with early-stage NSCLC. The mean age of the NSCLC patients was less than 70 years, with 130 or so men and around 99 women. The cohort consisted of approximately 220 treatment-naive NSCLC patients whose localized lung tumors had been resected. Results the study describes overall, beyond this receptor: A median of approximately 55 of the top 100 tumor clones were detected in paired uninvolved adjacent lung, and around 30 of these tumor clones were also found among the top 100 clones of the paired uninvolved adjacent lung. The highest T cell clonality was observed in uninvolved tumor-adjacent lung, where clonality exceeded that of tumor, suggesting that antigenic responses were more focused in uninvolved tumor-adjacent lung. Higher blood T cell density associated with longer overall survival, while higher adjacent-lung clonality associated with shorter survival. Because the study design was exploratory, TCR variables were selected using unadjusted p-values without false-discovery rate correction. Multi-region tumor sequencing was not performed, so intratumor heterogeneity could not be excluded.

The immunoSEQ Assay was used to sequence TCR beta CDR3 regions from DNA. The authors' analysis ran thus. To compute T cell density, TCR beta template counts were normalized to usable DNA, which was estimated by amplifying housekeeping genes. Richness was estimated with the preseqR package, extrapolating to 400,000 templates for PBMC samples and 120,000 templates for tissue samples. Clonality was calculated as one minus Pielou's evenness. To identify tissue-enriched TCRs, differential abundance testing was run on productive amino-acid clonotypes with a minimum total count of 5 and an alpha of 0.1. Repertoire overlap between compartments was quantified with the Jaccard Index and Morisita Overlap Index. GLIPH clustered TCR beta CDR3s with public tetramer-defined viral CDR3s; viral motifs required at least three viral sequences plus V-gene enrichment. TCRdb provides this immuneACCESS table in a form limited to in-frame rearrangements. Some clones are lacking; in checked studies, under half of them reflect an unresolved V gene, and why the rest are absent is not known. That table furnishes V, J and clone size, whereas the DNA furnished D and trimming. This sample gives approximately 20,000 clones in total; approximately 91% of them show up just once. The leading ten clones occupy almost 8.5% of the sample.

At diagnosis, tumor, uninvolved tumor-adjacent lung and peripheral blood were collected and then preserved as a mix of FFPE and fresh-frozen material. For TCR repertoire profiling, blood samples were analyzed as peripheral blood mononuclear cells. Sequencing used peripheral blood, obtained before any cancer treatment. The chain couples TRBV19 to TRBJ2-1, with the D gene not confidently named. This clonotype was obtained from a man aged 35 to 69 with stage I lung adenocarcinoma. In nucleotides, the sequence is TGTGCCAGTAGTACACTACGCGGTTACAATGAGCAGTTCTTC. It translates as CASSTLRGYNEQFF. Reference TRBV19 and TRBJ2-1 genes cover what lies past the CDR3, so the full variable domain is DGGITQSPKYLFRKEGQNVTLSCEQNLNHDAMYWYRQDPGQGLRLIYYSQIVNDFQKGDIAEGYSVSREKKESFPLTVTSAQKNPTAFYLCASSTLRGYNEQFFGPGTRLTVL.